These T cell receptor beta chains were read from a single sample in a study of T cell responses to AZD1222 COVID-19 vaccine. The table came from immunoSEQ multiplex PCR; TCRdb's copy has only in-frame clones and leaves some out. The sample contains fewer than 80,000 clones, roughly 88% of which appear only once. The starting material was peripheral blood, obtained 28 days after the second dose of the MenACWY control vaccine. The receptors derive from an adult who received the MenACWY meningococcal vaccine as a control. CDR3s include the opening cysteine and the closing phenylalanine or tryptophan. Each record gives: clone size, D gene, J gene, CDR3 length, V gene, CDR3 protein, CDR3 DNA. The D gene is left open where the match is weak. Expanded clones are given a class, and other clones once, few, many or no size at all.

.,.,TRBJ1-1,14,TRBV19,CASLIPGQNTEAFF,TGTGCCAGTCTGATTCCGGGACAGAACACTGAAGCTTTCTTT
.,.,TRBJ2-1,14,TRBV7-2,CASSLDHGYNEQFF,TGTGCCAGCAGCTTAGACCATGGATACAATGAGCAGTTCTTC
.,.,TRBJ2-7,12,TRBV2,CASSETNYEQYF,TGTGCCAGCAGTGAGACCAACTACGAGCAGTACTTC
once,TRBD1,TRBJ1-2,14,TRBV6-5,CASSYDRGQGGYTF,TGTGCCAGCAGTTACGACAGGGGGCAGGGTGGCTACACCTTC
.,TRBD2,TRBJ2-1,16,TRBV5-6,CASSFDTAGGLNEQFF,TGTGCCAGCAGCTTCGACACAGCGGGGGGGCTTAATGAGCAGTTCTTC
.,.,TRBJ1-4,13,TRBV29-1,CSALQAPNEKLFF,TGCAGCGCCTTACAGGCCCCGAATGAAAAACTGTTTTTT
.,.,TRBJ2-1,14,TRBV5-1,CASSLVGGSVEQFF,TGCGCCAGCAGCTTGGTCGGGGGTTCTGTTGAGCAGTTCTTC
.,.,TRBJ2-7,14,TRBV27,CATRRTGLSYEQYF,TGTGCCACCCGCCGGACGGGACTCTCCTACGAGCAGTACTTC
.,.,TRBJ2-7,13,TRBV30,CAWSVRQYYEQYF,TGTGCCTGGAGTGTACGACAGTACTACGAGCAGTACTTC
.,.,TRBJ2-7,17,TRBV19,CASSPSGRASGAYEQYF,TGTGCCAGTAGCCCTTCGGGACGCGCCTCTGGGGCCTACGAGCAGTACTTC
.,.,TRBJ2-2,12,TRBV19,CAIWDGSGELFF,TGTGCCATCTGGGACGGCTCCGGGGAGCTGTTTTTT
.,TRBD1,TRBJ2-2,16,TRBV19,CASRVGTGANTGELFF,TGTGCCAGTAGGGTTGGGACAGGCGCGAACACCGGGGAGCTGTTTTTT
.,TRBD1,TRBJ2-1,16,TRBV18,CASSPPRDRVYNEQFF,TGTGCCAGCTCACCCCCACGGGACAGGGTCTACAATGAGCAGTTCTTC
.,TRBD2,TRBJ2-1,15,TRBV15,CATSVRSGGYNEQFF,TGTGCCACCAGCGTACGGAGCGGGGGCTACAATGAGCAGTTCTTC
.,.,TRBJ1-2,14,TRBV6-6,CASSYSGAHYGYTF,TGTGCCAGCAGTTACTCCGGGGCCCACTATGGCTACACCTTC
once,TRBD1,TRBJ2-2,15,TRBV2,CASSVRTGATGELFF,TGTGCCAGCAGTGTTCGGACAGGGGCGACCGGGGAGCTGTTTTTT
.,.,TRBJ2-7,13,TRBV7-8,CASSSRVNYEQYF,TGTGCCAGCAGCTCCAGGGTCAACTACGAGCAGTACTTC
once,TRBD1,TRBJ1-1,15,TRBV5-1,CASSRDRGLNTEAFF,TGCGCCAGCAGCCGGGACAGGGGTTTAAACACTGAAGCTTTCTTT
.,.,TRBJ1-1,14,TRBV9,CASSVGLGSTEAFF,TGTGCCAGCAGCGTAGGTTTAGGTTCTACTGAAGCTTTCTTT
.,.,TRBJ1-2,11,TRBV6-1,CASSPQGGYTF,TGTGCCAGCAGCCCGCAGGGTGGCTACACCTTC
.,.,TRBJ1-5,14,TRBV10-3,CAISSTGTNQPQHF,TGTGCCATCAGTTCTACAGGGACCAATCAGCCCCAGCATTTT
few,.,TRBJ1-1,15,TRBV6-5,CASSYSSGLGTEAFF,TGTGCCAGCAGTTACTCTTCTGGTTTGGGCACTGAAGCTTTCTTT
.,.,TRBJ1-1,15,TRBV7-2,CASSVPGALSTEAFF,TGTGCCAGCAGCGTCCCCGGAGCTTTGAGCACTGAAGCTTTCTTT
once,TRBD1,TRBJ1-6,16,TRBV4-3,CASSQAGGYYNSPLHF,TGCGCCAGCAGCCAGGCAGGGGGCTACTATAATTCACCCCTCCACTTT
.,.,TRBJ1-6,16,TRBV9,CASSARVGTNNSPLHF,TGTGCCAGCAGCGCAAGGGTCGGGACAAATAATTCACCCCTCCACTTT
.,.,TRBJ2-2,14,TRBV6-5,CASSLGGNTGELFF,TGTGCCAGTTCCCTAGGGGGGAACACCGGGGAGCTGTTTTTT
.,TRBD2,TRBJ2-7,13,TRBV7-2,CASSYKRGDEQYF,TGTGCCAGCAGCTATAAGCGGGGGGACGAGCAGTACTTC
.,TRBD2,TRBJ2-5,17,TRBV14,CASSQDGEGPTSWAQYF,TGTGCCAGCAGCCAAGACGGGGAGGGACCTACGTCGTGGGCCCAGTACTTC
.,.,TRBJ2-4,16,TRBV28,CASSLSSNRPQNIQYF,TGTGCCAGCAGTTTATCTTCGAACAGACCTCAAAACATTCAGTACTTC
few,.,TRBJ1-3,15,TRBV7-9,CASSSSLGKGNTIYF,TGTGCCAGCAGCTCCAGTCTGGGGAAAGGAAACACCATATATTTT
.,.,TRBJ2-6,16,TRBV5-1,CASGRDRSSGANVLTF,TGCGCCAGCGGACGGGACCGCTCCTCTGGGGCCAACGTCCTGACTTTC
.,TRBD1,TRBJ2-7,15,TRBV5-6,CASSFILQGDDEQYF,TGTGCCAGCAGCTTTATCTTACAGGGGGACGACGAGCAGTACTTC
.,.,TRBJ2-2,16,TRBV18,CASSKVPVGNTGELFF,TGTGCCAGCTCAAAGGTCCCGGTTGGAAACACCGGGGAGCTGTTTTTT
.,.,TRBJ1-4,14,TRBV19,CASGITQGGEKLFF,TGTGCCAGTGGGATCACGCAGGGCGGTGAAAAACTGTTTTTT
.,.,TRBJ1-5,15,TRBV5-5,CASSLERQGSQPQHF,TGTGCCAGCAGCTTGGAGAGGCAGGGGAGCCAGCCCCAGCATTTT
.,.,TRBJ1-2,14,TRBV19,CASSIDIASYGYTF,TGTGCCAGTAGTATAGATATAGCCAGCTATGGCTACACCTTC
.,TRBD2,TRBJ2-7,12,TRBV5-5,CASTTSGYEQYF,TGTGCCAGCACGACTAGCGGCTACGAGCAGTACTTC
.,TRBD2,TRBJ2-5,17,TRBV28,CASSLYGSGGDGETQYF,TGTGCCAGCAGTTTATATGGAAGCGGGGGGGATGGAGAGACCCAGTACTTC
.,.,TRBJ1-2,16,TRBV7-2,CASSPEGGSPNYGYTF,TGTGCCAGCAGCCCCGAGGGGGGCTCCCCTAACTATGGCTACACCTTC
.,.,TRBJ1-3,16,TRBV7-9,CASSPTGARSGNTIYF,TGTGCCAGCAGCCCAACCGGGGCCCGCTCTGGAAACACCATATATTTT
.,.,TRBJ1-3,13,TRBV28,CASSPGSGNTIYF,TGTGCCAGCAGTCCAGGGTCCGGAAACACCATATATTTT
.,.,TRBJ1-3,14,TRBV6-1,CASSETEAGNTIYF,TGTGCCAGCAGTGAAACGGAGGCTGGAAACACCATATATTTT
.,.,TRBJ1-2,13,TRBV2,CASSSAVNYGYTF,TGTGCCAGCAGTTCGGCCGTTAACTACGGCTACACCTTC
.,.,TRBJ1-5,12,TRBV6-2/TRBV6-3,CASSYTYQPQHF,TGTGCCAGCAGTTACACCTATCAGCCCCAGCATTTT
.,TRBD1,TRBJ1-2,15,TRBV29-1,CSVGTLGTAYQDYTF,TGCAGCGTTGGAACCCTCGGGACAGCATATCAGGACTACACCTTC
.,.,TRBJ1-2,13,TRBV6-6,CASIAGAGSGYTF,TGTGCCAGCATAGCAGGGGCAGGTAGCGGCTACACCTTC
.,.,TRBJ2-7,13,TRBV6-1,CASSEETTSEQYF,TGTGCCAGCAGTGAGGAGACCACAAGCGAGCAGTACTTC
.,.,TRBJ2-7,16,TRBV5-1,CASSYKPTTVSYEQYF,TGCGCCAGCAGCTACAAGCCAACGACGGTCTCCTACGAGCAGTACTTC
.,.,TRBJ2-1,17,TRBV10-2,CASSEWDQGSSYNEQFF,TGCGCCAGCAGTGAGTGGGACCAGGGTAGCTCCTACAATGAGCAGTTCTTC
.,.,TRBJ1-2,15,TRBV6-5,CASRSNADSNYGYTF,TGTGCCAGCAGATCAAACGCGGACTCAAACTATGGCTACACCTTC
few,.,TRBJ1-1,13,TRBV6-5,CASSPVGGTEAFF,TGTGCCAGCTCGCCGGTGGGGGGCACTGAAGCTTTCTTT
.,TRBD1,TRBJ1-2,13,TRBV3-1/TRBV3-2,CASSRDSAGGYTF,TGTGCCAGCAGCCGGGACAGCGCCGGAGGCTACACCTTC
.,.,TRBJ1-5,15,TRBV6-5,CASSSSGGSNQPQHF,TGTGCCAGCAGCTCATCGGGAGGTAGCAATCAGCCCCAGCATTTT
.,.,TRBJ1-2,13,TRBV7-2,CASSLPGRFGYTF,TGTGCCAGCAGCTTACCAGGGAGGTTTGGCTACACCTTC
.,TRBD1,TRBJ1-4,15,TRBV4-2,CASEGIGQGSEKLFF,TGTGCCAGCGAGGGAATAGGACAGGGGAGCGAAAAACTGTTTTTT